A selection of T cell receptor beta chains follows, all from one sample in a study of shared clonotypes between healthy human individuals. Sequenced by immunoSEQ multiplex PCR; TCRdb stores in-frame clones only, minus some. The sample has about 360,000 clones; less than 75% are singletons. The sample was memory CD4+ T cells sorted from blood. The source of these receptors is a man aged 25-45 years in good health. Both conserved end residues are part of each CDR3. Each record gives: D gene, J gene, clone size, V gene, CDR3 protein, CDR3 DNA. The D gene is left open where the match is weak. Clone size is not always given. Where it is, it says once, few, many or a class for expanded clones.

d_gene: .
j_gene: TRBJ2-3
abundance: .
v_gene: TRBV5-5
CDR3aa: CASSLGGVNGATQYF
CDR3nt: TGTGCCAGCAGCTTAGGAGGGGTGAATGGAGCTACGCAGTATTTT

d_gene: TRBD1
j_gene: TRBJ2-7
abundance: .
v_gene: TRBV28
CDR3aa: CASRRTGTGGVYEQYF
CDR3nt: TGTGCCAGCAGGCGGACCGGGACAGGGGGCGTTTACGAGCAGTACTTC

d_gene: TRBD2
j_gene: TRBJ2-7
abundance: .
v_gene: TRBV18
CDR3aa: CASSPQSGGSSYEQYF
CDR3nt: TGTGCCAGCTCACCCCAAAGCGGGGGGAGCTCCTACGAGCAGTACTTC

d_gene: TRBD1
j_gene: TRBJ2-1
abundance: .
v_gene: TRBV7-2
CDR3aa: CASSGNRGLEQFF
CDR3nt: TGTGCCAGCAGCGGCAACAGGGGGCTAGAGCAGTTCTTC

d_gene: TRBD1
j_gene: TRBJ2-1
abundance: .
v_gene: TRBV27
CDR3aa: CASSLTGGKGWGYNEQFF
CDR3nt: TGTGCCAGCAGTTTAACAGGGGGGAAAGGATGGGGCTACAATGAGCAGTTCTTC

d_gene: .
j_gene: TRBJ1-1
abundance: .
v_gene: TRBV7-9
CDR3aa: CASSLGWTSNTEAFF
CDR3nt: TGTGCCAGCAGCTTAGGGTGGACCTCGAACACTGAAGCTTTCTTT

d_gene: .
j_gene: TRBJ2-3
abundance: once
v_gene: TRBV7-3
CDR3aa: CASSPGDTTDTQYF
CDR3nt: TGTGCCAGCAGCCCGGGGGACACGACAGATACGCAGTATTTT

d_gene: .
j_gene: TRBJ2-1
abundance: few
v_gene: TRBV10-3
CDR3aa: CATGTGGAVDGYNEQFF
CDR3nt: TGTGCCACCGGGACCGGCGGAGCGGTAGATGGGTACAATGAGCAGTTCTTC

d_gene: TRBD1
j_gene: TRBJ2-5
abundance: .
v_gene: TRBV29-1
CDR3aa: CSADHRGGETQYF
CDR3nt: TGCAGCGCAGATCACAGGGGCGGAGAGACCCAGTACTTC

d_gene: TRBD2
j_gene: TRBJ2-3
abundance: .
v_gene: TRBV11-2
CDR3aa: CASSKSGIGTDTQYF
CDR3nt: TGTGCCAGCAGCAAAAGCGGGATAGGCACAGATACGCAGTATTTT

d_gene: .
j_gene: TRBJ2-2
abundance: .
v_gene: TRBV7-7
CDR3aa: CASSLAGPNTGELFF
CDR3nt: TGTGCCAGCAGCTTAGCCGGACCGAACACCGGGGAGCTGTTTTTT

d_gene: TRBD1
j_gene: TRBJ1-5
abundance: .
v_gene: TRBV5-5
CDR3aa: CASSRMGQGLSGNQPQHF
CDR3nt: TGTGCCAGCAGCCGTATGGGACAGGGATTGAGTGGCAATCAGCCCCAGCATTTT

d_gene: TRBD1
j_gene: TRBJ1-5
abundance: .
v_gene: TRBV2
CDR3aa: CASSEIGGWVQPQHF
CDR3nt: TGTGCCAGCAGTGAAATAGGGGGCTGGGTTCAGCCCCAGCATTTT

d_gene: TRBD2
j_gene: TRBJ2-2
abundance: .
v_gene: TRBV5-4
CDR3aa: CASSLGASGRAPGELFF
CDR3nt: TGTGCCAGCAGCTTGGGGGCTAGCGGGAGGGCCCCCGGGGAGCTGTTTTTT

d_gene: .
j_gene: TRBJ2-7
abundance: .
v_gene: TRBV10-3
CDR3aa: CAISESIFYEQYF
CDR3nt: TGTGCCATCAGTGAGTCGATCTTCTACGAGCAGTACTTC

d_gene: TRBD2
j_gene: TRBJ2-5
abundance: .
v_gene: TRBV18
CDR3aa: CASSPPSGSWKTQYF
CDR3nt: TGTGCCAGCTCACCACCCAGCGGGAGCTGGAAGACCCAGTACTTC

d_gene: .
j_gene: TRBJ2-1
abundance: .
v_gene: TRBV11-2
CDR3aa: CASSRIRGGNEQFF
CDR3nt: TGTGCCAGCAGCCGTATTAGGGGGGGGAATGAGCAGTTCTTC

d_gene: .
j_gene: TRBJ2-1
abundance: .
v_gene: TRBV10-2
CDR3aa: CASSPTSNEQFF
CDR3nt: TGCGCCAGCAGCCCGACATCAAATGAGCAGTTCTTC

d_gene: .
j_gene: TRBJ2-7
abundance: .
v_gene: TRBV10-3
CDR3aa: CAISEVVYEQYF
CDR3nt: TGTGCCATCAGTGAGGTCGTATACGAGCAGTACTTC

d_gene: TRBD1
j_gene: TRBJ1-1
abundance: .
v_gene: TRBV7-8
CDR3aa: CASSVRTGANTEAFF
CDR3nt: TGTGCCAGCAGCGTACGAACAGGGGCGAACACTGAAGCTTTCTTT

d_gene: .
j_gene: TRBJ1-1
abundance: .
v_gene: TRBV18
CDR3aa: CASSLKDPNTEAFF
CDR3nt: TGTGCCAGCTCCCTAAAGGACCCGAACACTGAAGCTTTCTTT

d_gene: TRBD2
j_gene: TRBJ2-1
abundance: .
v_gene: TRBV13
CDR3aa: CASSRPAGGPYNEQFF
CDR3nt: TGTGCCAGCAGCAGACCAGCGGGAGGGCCGTATAATGAGCAGTTCTTC

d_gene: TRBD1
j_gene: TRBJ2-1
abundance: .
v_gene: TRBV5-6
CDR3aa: CASSQDRGEQFF
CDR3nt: TGTGCCAGCAGCCAGGACAGGGGTGAGCAGTTCTTC

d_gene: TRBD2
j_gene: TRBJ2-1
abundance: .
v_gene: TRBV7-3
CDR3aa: CASSFSLAGINEQFF
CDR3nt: TGTGCCAGCAGCTTTTCGCTAGCGGGAATCAATGAGCAGTTCTTC

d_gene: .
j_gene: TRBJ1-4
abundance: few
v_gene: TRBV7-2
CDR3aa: CASSLGRVWDEKLFF
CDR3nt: TGTGCCAGCAGCTTAGGCAGGGTGTGGGATGAAAAACTGTTTTTT

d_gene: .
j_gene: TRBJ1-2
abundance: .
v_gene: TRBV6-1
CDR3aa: CASSEILGRDGYTF
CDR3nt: TGTGCCAGCAGTGAAATTCTAGGTCGGGATGGCTACACCTTC

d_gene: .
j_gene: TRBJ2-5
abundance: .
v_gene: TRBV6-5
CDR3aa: CASRYPSPSNF
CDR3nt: TGTGCCAGCAGATACCCCAGTCCCTCAAACTTC

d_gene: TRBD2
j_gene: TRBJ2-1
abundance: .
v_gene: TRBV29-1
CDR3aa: CSVAGTTSSYNEQFF
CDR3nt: TGCAGCGTGGCCGGGACTACTTCCTCCTACAATGAGCAGTTCTTC

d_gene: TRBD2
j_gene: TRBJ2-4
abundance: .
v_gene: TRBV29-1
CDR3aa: CSVEAGGQKNIQYF
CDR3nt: TGCAGCGTTGAAGCGGGAGGGCAGAAAAACATTCAGTACTTC

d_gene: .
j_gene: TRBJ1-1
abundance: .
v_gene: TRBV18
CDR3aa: CASSPFGGRNTEAFF
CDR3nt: TGTGCCAGCTCACCATTTGGGGGCAGAAACACTGAAGCTTTCTTT

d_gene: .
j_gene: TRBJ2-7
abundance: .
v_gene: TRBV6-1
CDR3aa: CASRDNYEQYF
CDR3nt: TGTGCCAGCAGAGACAACTACGAGCAGTACTTC

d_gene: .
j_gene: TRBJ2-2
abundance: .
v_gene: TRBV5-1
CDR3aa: CASSSLLGAGTGELFF
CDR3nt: TGCGCCAGCAGCTCCCTTTTGGGGGCAGGCACCGGGGAGCTGTTTTTT

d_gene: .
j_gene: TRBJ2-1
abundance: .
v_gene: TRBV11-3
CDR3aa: CASSPTGTEQFF
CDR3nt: TGTGCCAGCAGCCCGACTGGAACCGAGCAGTTCTTC

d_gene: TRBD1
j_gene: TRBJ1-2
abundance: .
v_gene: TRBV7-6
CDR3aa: CASSPLAGTGGGYTF
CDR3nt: TGTGCCAGCAGCCCATTAGCTGGGACAGGAGGTGGCTACACCTTC

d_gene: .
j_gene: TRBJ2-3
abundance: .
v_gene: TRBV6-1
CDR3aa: CASNEHSF
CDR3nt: TGTGCCAGCAATGAACACTCCTTT

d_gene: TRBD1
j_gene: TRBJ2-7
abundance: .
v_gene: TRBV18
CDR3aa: CASSPPDRAGYEQYF
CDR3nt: TGTGCCAGCTCACCGCCGGACAGGGCTGGCTACGAGCAGTACTTC

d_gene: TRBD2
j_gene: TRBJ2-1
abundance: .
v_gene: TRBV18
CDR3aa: CASSPSLAGGLNEQFF
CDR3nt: TGTGCCAGCTCACCCTCACTAGCGGGAGGTCTTAATGAGCAGTTCTTC

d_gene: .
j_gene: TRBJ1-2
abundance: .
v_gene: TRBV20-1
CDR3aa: CSARDGTF
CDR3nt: TGCAGTGCTAGAGATGGGACCTTC

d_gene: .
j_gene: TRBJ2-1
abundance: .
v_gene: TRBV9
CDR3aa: CASSVEAEGSSYNEQFF
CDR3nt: TGTGCCAGCAGCGTAGAGGCGGAAGGAAGCTCCTACAATGAGCAGTTCTTC